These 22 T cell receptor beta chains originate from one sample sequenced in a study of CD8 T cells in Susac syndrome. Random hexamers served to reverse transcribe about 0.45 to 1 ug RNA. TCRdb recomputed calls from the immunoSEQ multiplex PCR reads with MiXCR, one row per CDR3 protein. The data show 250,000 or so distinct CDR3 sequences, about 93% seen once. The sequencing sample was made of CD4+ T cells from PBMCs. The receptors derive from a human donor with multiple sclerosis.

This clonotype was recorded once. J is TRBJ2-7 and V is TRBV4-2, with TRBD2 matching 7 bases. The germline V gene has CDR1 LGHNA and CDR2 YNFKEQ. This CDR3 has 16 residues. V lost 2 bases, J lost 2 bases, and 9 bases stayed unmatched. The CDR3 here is CASSQLAGETTYEQYF. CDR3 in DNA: TGTGCCAGCAGCCAACTGGCGGGGGAGACTACCTACGAGCAGTACTTC.

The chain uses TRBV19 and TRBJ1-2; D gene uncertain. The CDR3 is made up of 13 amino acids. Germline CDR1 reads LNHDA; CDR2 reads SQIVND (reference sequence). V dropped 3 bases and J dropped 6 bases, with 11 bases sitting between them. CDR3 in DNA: TGTGCCAGTAGTATTGGGAGGGCCGATGGCTACACCTTC. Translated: CASSIGRADGYTF. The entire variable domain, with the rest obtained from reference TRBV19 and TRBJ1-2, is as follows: DGGITQSPKYLFRKEGQNVTLSCEQNLNHDAMYWYRQDPGQGLRLIYYSQIVNDFQKGDIAEGYSVSREKKESFPLTVTSAQKNPTAFYLCASSIGRADGYTFGSGTRLTVV.

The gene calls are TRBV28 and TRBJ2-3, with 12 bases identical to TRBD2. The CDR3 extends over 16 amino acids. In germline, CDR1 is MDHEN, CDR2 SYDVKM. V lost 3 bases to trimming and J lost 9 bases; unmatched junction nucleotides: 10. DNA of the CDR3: TGTGCCAGCAGTTTGGGACTAGCGGGTATCCTTCAGACGCAGTATTTT. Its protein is CASSLGLAGILQTQYF.

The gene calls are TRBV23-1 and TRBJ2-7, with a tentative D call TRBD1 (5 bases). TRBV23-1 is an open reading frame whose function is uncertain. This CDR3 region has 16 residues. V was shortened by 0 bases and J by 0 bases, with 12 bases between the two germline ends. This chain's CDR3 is CASSQSGRVSSYEQYV. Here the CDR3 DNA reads TGCGCCAGCAGTCAATCGGGCAGGGTGAGCTCCTACGAGCAGTACGTC.

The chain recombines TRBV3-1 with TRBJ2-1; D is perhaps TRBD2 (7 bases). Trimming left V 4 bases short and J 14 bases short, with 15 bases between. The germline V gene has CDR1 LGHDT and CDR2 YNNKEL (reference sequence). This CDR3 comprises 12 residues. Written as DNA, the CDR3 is TGTGCCAGCAGCCCCGTAGGGGGAGGGGAGTTCTTC. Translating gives CASSPVGGGEFF.

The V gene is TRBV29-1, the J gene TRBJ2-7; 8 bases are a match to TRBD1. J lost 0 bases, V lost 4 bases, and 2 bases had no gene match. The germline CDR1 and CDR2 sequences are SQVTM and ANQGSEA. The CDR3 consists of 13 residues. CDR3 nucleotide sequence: TGCAGCGTTGGACAGGGGACCTCCTACGAGCAGTACTTC. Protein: CSVGQGTSYEQYF.

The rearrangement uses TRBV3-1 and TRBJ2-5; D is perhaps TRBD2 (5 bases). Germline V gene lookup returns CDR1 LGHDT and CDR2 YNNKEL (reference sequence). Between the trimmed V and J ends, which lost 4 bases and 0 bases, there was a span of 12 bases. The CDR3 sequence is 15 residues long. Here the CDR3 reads CASSLHGEDQETQYF. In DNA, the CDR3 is TGTGCCAGCAGCCTCCACGGGGAAGACCAAGAGACCCAGTACTTC.

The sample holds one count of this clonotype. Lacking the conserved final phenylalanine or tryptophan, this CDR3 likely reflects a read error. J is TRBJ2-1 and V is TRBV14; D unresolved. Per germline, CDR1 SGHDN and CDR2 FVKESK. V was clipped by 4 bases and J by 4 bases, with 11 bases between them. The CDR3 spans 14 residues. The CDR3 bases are TGTGCCAGCAGCCTGAGCGTGGGGTACAATGAGCAGTTCCTC. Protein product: CASSLSVGYNEQFL.

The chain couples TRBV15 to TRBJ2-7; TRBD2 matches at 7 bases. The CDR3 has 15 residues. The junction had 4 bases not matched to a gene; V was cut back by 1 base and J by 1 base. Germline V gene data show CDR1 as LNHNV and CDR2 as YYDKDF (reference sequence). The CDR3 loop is CATSRVRTSSYEQYF. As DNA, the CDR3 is TGTGCCACCAGCAGAGTGAGGACTAGTTCCTACGAGCAGTACTTC.

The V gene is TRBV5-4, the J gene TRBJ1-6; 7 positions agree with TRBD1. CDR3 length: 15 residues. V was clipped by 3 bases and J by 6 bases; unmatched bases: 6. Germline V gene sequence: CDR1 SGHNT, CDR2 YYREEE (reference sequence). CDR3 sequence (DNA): TGTGCCAGCAGCTCCCGGGACAGTGGTAATTCACCCCTCCACTTT. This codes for CASSSRDSGNSPLHF.

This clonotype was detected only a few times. The DNA for the CDR3 is TGCGCCAGCAGCCCGGGGCCCTCTGGGGCCAACGTCCTGACTTTC. It translates to CASSPGPSGANVLTF. The rearrangement uses TRBV5-1 and TRBJ2-6; D may be TRBD1 or TRBD2 (5 bases each). V lost 4 bases and J 0 bases, leaving 8 bases between the germline ends. This CDR3 contains 15 residues. Germline V gives CDR1 SGHRS, CDR2 YFSETQ.

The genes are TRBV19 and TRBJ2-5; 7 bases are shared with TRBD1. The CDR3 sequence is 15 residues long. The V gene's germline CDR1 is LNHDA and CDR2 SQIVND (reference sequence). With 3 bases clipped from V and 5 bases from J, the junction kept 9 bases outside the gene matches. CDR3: CASSIRMGQRETQYF. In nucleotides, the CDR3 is TGTGCCAGTAGTATCCGAATGGGACAGCGGGAGACCCAGTACTTC.

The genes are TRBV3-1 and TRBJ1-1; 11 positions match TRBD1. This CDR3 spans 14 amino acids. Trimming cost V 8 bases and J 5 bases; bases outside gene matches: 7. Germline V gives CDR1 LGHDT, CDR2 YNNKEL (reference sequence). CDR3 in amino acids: CASGLGTGGTEAFF. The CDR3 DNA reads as TGTGCCAGCGGCCTCGGGACAGGGGGAACTGAAGCTTTCTTT.

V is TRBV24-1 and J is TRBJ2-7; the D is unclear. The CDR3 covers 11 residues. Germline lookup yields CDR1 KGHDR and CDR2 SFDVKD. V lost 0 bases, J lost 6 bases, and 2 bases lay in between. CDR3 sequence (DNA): TGTGCCACCAGTGATTTGACCGAGCAGTACTTC. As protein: CATSDLTEQYF.

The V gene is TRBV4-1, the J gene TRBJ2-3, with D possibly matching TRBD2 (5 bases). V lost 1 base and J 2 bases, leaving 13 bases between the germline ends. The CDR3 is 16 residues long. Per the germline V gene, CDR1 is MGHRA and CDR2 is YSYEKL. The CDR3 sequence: CASSQVPGDFTDTQYF. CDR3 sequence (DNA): TGCGCCAGCAGCCAAGTTCCCGGGGATTTCACAGATACGCAGTATTTT.

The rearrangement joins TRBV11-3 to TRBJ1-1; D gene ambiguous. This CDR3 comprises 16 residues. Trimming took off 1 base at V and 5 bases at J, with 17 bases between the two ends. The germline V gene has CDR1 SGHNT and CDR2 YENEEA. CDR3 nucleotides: TGTGCCAGCAGCTTAGTAGGGCTCCCACTCGGAACTGAAGCTTTCTTT. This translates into CASSLVGLPLGTEAFF.

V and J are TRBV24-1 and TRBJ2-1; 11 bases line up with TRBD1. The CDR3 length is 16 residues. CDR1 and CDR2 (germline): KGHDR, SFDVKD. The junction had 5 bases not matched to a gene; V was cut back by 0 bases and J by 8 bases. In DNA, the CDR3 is TGTGCCACCAGTGATTTGGGACAGGGGGCGGTCGATGAGCAGTTCTTC. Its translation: CATSDLGQGAVDEQFF.

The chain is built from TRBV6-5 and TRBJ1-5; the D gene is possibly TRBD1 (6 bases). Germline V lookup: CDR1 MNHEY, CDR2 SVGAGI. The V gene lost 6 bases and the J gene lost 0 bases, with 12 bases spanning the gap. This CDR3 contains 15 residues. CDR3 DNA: TGTGCCAGCAGCTCGACAGGATATAGCAATCAGCCCCAGCATTTT. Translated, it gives CASSSTGYSNQPQHF.

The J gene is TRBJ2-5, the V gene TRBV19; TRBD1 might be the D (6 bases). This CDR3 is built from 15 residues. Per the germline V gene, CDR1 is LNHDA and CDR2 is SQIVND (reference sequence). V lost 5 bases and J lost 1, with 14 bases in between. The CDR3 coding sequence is TGTGCCAGTAGTTCCCGGCGGACAGTCCAAGAGACCCAGTACTTC. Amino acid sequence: CASSSRRTVQETQYF.

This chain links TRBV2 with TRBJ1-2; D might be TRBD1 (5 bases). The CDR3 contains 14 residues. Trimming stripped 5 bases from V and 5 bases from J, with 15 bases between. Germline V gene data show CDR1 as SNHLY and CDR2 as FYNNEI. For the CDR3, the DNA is TGTGCCAGCAGTTTCATCCGGGACGGATATGGCTACACCTTC. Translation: CASSFIRDGYGYTF.

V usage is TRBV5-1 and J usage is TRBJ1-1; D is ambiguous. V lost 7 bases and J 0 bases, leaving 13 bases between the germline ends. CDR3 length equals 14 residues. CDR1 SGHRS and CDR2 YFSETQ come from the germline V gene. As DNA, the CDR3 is TGCGCCAGCCGTTTGGGCGGCATGAACACTGAAGCTTTCTTT. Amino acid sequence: CASRLGGMNTEAFF.

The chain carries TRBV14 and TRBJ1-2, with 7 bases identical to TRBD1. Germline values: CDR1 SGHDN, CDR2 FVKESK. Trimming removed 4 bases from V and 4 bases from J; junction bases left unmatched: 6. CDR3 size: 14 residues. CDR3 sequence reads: CASSRQGDGYGYTF. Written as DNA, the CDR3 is TGTGCCAGCAGCCGACAGGGTGACGGCTATGGCTACACCTTC.